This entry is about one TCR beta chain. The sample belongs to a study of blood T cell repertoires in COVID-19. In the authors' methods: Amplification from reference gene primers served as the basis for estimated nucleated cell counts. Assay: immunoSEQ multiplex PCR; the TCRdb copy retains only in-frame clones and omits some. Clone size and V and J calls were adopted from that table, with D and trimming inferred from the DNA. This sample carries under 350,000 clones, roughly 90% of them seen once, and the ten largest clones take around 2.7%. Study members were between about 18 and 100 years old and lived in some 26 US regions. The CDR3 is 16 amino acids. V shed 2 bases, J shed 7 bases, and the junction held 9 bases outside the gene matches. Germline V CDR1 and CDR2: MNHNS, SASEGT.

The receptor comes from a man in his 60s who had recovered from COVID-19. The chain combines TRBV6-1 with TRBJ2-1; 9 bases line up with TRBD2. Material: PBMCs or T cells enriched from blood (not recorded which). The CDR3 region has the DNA TGTGCCAGCAGTGAAAGCGGTAGCGGGAGATGGAATGAGCAGTTCTTC. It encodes CASSESGSGRWNEQFF.